The 2 T cell receptor beta chains reported below all come from one sample, sequenced in a study of blood T cell repertoires in COVID-19. The assay was immunoSEQ multiplex PCR, and TCRdb's table has in-frame clones only and misses some. The sample contains under 300,000 clones, 80% to 90% of which appear only once. The sample taken for sequencing was peripheral blood. The receptor set was obtained from a woman in her twenties or thirties with COVID-19, enrolled during active disease.

CDR3: CSASLQNLEQYF. Written as DNA, the CDR3 is TGCAGTGCTAGTTTACAGAACTTGGAGCAGTACTTC. The chain employs TRBV20-1 and TRBJ2-7, with unresolved D. The CDR3 extends over 12 amino acids. Between the trimmed V and J ends, which lost 3 bases and 7 bases, there was a span of 13 bases. Germline V gene lookup returns CDR1 DFQATT and CDR2 SNEGSKA (reference sequence).

The rearrangement joins TRBV19 to TRBJ2-5; 10 bases align to TRBD2. The germline gives CDR1 LNHDA, CDR2 SQIVND (reference sequence). Unmatched junction bases numbered 9, after V lost 5 bases and J lost 3 bases. The CDR3 has 16 residues. CDR3 sequence (DNA): TGTGCCAGTAGTGACCGAGCGGGGGGGAATAAAGAGACCCAGTACTTC. Its protein is CASSDRAGGNKETQYF.